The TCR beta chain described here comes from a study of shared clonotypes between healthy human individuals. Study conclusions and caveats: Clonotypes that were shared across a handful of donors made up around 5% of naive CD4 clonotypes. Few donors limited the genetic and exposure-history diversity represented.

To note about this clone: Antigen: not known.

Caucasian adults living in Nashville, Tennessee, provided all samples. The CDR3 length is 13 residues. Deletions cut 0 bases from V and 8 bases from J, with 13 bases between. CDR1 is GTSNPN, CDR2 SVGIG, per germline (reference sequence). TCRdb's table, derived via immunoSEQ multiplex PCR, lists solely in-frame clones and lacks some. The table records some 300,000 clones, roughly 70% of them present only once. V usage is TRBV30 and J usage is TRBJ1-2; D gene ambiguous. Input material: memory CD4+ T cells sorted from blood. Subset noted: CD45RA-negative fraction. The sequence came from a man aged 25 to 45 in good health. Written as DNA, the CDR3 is TGTGCCTGGAGTGTACTTGGGAGTTGGGGCTACACCTTC. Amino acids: CAWSVLGSWGYTF.